The clone carrying this T cell receptor beta chain was found once. CDR1 is MGHRA, CDR2 YSYEKL, per germline. Losses at the gene ends were 3 bases for V and 1 base for J; bases not matched to a gene: 5. The CDR3 sequence is 16 residues long. The data originate from a study of blood T cell repertoires in COVID-19. Sequenced by immunoSEQ multiplex PCR; TCRdb stores in-frame clones only, minus some. The profile covers 150,000 to 200,000 clones, with approximately 90% appearing a single time and roughly 0.77% taken by the ten largest. The J gene is TRBJ2-1, the V gene TRBV4-1, with 8 positions matching TRBD2. The sample taken for sequencing was PBMCs or T cells enriched from blood (not recorded which). The sequence was obtained from a woman in her late teens or twenties who had recovered from COVID-19. The CDR3 nucleotides read TGCGCCAGCAGCCACGAACTAGCGGTTTCCTACAATGAGCAGTTCTTC. Its translation is CASSHELAVSYNEQFF.